The clone carrying this T cell receptor beta chain was detected many times. Its target is not known. Time point specified: newly diagnosed GD, antithyroid drugs for less than 3 months. RNA isolated from PBMCs was used to make the TCR library. The junction had 7 bases not matched to a gene; V was cut back by 6 bases and J by 4 bases. The CDR3 consists of 15 residues. Germline V gives CDR1 DFQATT, CDR2 SNEGSKA (reference sequence). This sample is drawn from a study of regulatory T cells in long-lasting Graves disease. iRepertoire HTBI primers and Arm-PCR of CDR3 regions built TCR beta libraries. Using its own MiXCR run on the multiplex PCR reads, TCRdb lists one record per CDR3 protein. The sample records 200,000 to 250,000 distinct CDR3 sequences, about 19% being singletons. General study results and limits: Persistent cases favored TRBV28, TRBJ1-2 and TRBJ2-5.

This TCR came from a female donor with Graves disease. The chain recombines TRBV20-1 with TRBJ2-1; 12 bases agree with TRBD2. The sample in question was peripheral blood mononuclear cells (PBMCs), obtained at new diagnosis, from a patient treated with antithyroid drugs. The CDR3 reads CSAEPGLAGYNEQFF. The CDR3 DNA reads as TGCAGTGCAGAACCGGGACTAGCGGGTTACAATGAGCAGTTCTTC.